Listed below are T cell receptor beta chains from one sample, sequenced in a study of T cell responses to AZD1222 COVID-19 vaccine. Produced via immunoSEQ multiplex PCR; TCRdb's table is partial and in-frame only. Of about 150,000 clones listed, 87% are singletons. This specimen consisted of peripheral blood, obtained 28 days after the second AZD1222 dose. The receptors here all came from an adult who received the AZD1222 COVID-19 vaccine. Both conserved end residues are part of each CDR3. The D gene is left open where the match is weak. The size entry is marked missing in some rows and otherwise reads once, few, many or a size class.

. | TRBJ1-5 | . | TRBV19 | TGTGCCAGTAGTCGAGACAGAGACCCGTATCAGCCCCAGCATTTT | CASSRDRDPYQPQHF
. | TRBJ2-1 | TRBD1 | TRBV27 | TGTGCCAGCAGTGAACTGACAGGGAGTGAGCAGTTCTTC | CASSELTGSEQFF
. | TRBJ2-1 | . | TRBV18 | TGTGCCAGCTCACCACTCCTACAGGGCTACAATGAGCAGTTCTTC | CASSPLLQGYNEQFF
. | TRBJ2-7 | TRBD1 | TRBV28 | TGTGCCAGCAGGTCGACAGGGTCTTACGAGCAGTACTTC | CASRSTGSYEQYF
. | TRBJ1-3 | . | TRBV5-1 | TGCGCCAGCAGCTTCGGGGAGGCGCCCAGCCCCATATATTTT | CASSFGEAPSPIYF
once | TRBJ2-1 | . | TRBV28 | TGTGCCAGCAGTTCTCCGGGTCGAAGCTCCTACAATGAGCAGTTCTTC | CASSSPGRSSYNEQFF
. | TRBJ1-4 | TRBD1 | TRBV12-5 | TGTGCTAGTGGTTTGGTAGTCGGGACAGGGGATGAAAAACTGTTTTTT | CASGLVVGTGDEKLFF
. | TRBJ2-5 | . | TRBV12-3/TRBV12-4 | TGTGCCAGCAGTTTGTACTGGAAAGAGACCCAGTACTTC | CASSLYWKETQYF
. | TRBJ1-6 | . | TRBV6-5 | TGTGCCAGCAGTTACGACCGGACAGCCACCCTCCACTTT | CASSYDRTATLHF
. | TRBJ1-1 | . | TRBV28 | TGTGCCAGCAGTTCCCCCTCGGGGGCCACTGAAGCTTTCTTT | CASSSPSGATEAFF
. | TRBJ1-1 | . | TRBV6-2/TRBV6-3 | TGTGCCAGCAGTTATCGGGCTAACACTGAAGCTTTCTTT | CASSYRANTEAFF
. | TRBJ1-3 | TRBD1 | TRBV28 | TGTGCCAGCAGGCCATTAGGGACAGGGTCCTCTGGAAACACCATATATTTT | CASRPLGTGSSGNTIYF
. | TRBJ2-3 | TRBD1 | TRBV9 | TGTGCCAGCAGCGCAGGGAGACAGGGGGATACGCAGTATTTT | CASSAGRQGDTQYF
. | TRBJ2-5 | TRBD1 | TRBV11-2 | TGTGCCAGCAGCTTAGATAGCAGGGGGGAGACCCAGTACTTC | CASSLDSRGETQYF